The present TCR beta chain was sequenced within a study of early T cells in non-severe SARS-CoV-2 infection. Background on the study: It was bulk RNA from unsorted whole blood that was sequenced, and the chains were unpaired. Overall study findings and caveats: VDJdb-based matching was biased toward anti-spike CD8 responses and missed private and CD4 specificities.

Germline V gives CDR1 SGHVS, CDR2 FQNEAQ. V lost 6 bases, J lost 8 bases, and 7 bases lay in between. There are 11 residues in the CDR3. As part of library construction, unique molecular identifiers were attached to individual cDNA molecules. TCRdb itself ran the 5' RACE reads through MiXCR, one entry per CDR3 protein. The data show about 62,000 distinct CDR3 sequences, around 9.9% seen once. This clonotype has only a few counts. The antigen is not known. The sequenced material came from whole blood. The chain couples TRBV7-8 to TRBJ1-4; D uncertain. The TCR was taken from an adult who was a healthcare worker with PCR-confirmed SARS-CoV-2 infection or an uninfected control (not recorded which). CDR3 DNA sequence: TGTGCCAGCAGTACGGGGGAAAAACTGTTTTTT. Amino acid sequence: CASSTGEKLFF.